One sample yielded the 29 T cell receptor beta chains listed below, sequenced in a study of blood T cells in healthy people across ages. The use of a sample-barcoded 5' primer and a J-beta primer mix characterized a second PCR of about 6 to 11 cycles. TCRdb processed the 5' RACE reads anew with MiXCR; each CDR3 protein has one entry. The data contain hundreds of thousands of distinct CDR3 sequences, 35% to 50% of them singletons. The specimen sequenced was blood. The receptors originated from an elderly man in good health.

V and J are TRBV28 and TRBJ1-2; 8 bases agree with TRBD1. Germline V gives CDR1 MDHEN, CDR2 SYDVKM. CDR3 length: 14 residues. The J segment lost 4 bases and the V segment lost 4 bases, leaving 5 bases of the junction unmatched. The CDR3 sequence is CASSYTGGPYGYTF. Written as DNA, the CDR3 is TGTGCCAGCAGTTATACAGGGGGACCCTATGGCTACACCTTC.

The chain uses TRBV20-1 and TRBJ1-3; the D is unclear. The germline V gene encodes CDR1 DFQATT and CDR2 SNEGSKA (reference sequence). The germline V and J ends were trimmed by 5 bases and 4 bases, with 12 bases remaining between them. The CDR3 spans 13 residues. The CDR3 coding sequence is TGCAGTGCTGTGATTCCCTTCGGAAACACCATATATTTT. This translates into CSAVIPFGNTIYF.

This chain connects TRBV7-2 to TRBJ2-4; D remains unclear. The CDR3 length is 12 residues. V shed 1 base and J shed 15 bases, with 13 bases lying between them. The germline V gene has CDR1 SGHTA and CDR2 FQGNSA. DNA for the CDR3: TGTGCCAGCAGCTTAGATAGTTTGGGGTCGTACTTC. Translating it yields CASSLDSLGSYF.

This clonotype was recorded at least ten times. The chain has TRBV20-1 and TRBJ1-3, with D possibly TRBD1 on 6 matching bases. Trimming removed 0 bases at V and 0 bases at J, with 15 bases between. Germline CDR1 and CDR2: DFQATT and SNEGSKA (reference sequence). CDR3 length: 17 residues. CDR3 region: CSARDVRQVSSGNTIYF. In nucleotides, the CDR3 is TGCAGTGCTAGAGATGTCCGACAGGTTTCCTCTGGAAACACCATATATTTT.

V and J are TRBV29-1 and TRBJ1-5, with D possibly matching TRBD1 (5 bases). This CDR3 region has 13 residues. Germline CDR1 SQVTM, CDR2 ANQGSEA. The V and J ends lost 5 bases and 4 bases respectively, with 12 bases between them. The CDR3 DNA reads TGCAGCGTTAAGATTGCAGGGAATCAGCCCCAGCATTTT. Translating gives CSVKIAGNQPQHF.

The table lists this clonotype with a few counts. The gene calls are TRBV24-1 and TRBJ2-2; perhaps TRBD1 as D (5 bases). The CDR3 is 16 amino acids. The V gene's germline CDR1 is KGHDR and CDR2 SFDVKD. V lost 3 bases to trimming and J lost 1 base, with 11 bases between them. The CDR3: CATSDPGQKNTGELFF. The CDR3 coding sequence is TGTGCCACCAGTGATCCTGGACAAAAGAACACCGGGGAGCTGTTTTTT.

In its sample, this clonotype was seen once. This chain links TRBV20-1 with TRBJ2-7; TRBD1 matches at 7 bases. The germline V gene encodes CDR1 DFQATT and CDR2 SNEGSKA (reference sequence). V lost 5 bases, J lost 7 bases, and 17 bases stayed unmatched. CDR3 length equals 15 residues. The DNA of the CDR3 is TGCAGTGCTGGATCCTCGGACAGGTATACACATGAGCAGTACTTC. Its protein product is CSAGSSDRYTHEQYF.

The V call is TRBV12-3 or TRBV12-4, the J call TRBJ2-3; TRBD2 might be the D (6 bases). The CDR3 spans 16 residues. Trimming took off 4 bases at V and 2 bases at J, with 16 bases between the two ends. The CDR3 DNA reads TGTGCCAGCAGTTCCCCTAGCGAAGGGAACACAGATACGCAGTATTTT. This codes for CASSSPSEGNTDTQYF.

This clonotype has more than one count but fewer than ten. A much larger clone lies a single base off, so this may be a read error. This rearrangement joins TRBV28 to TRBJ2-6; D gene uncertain. The CDR3 spans 14 residues. The germline V gene has CDR1 MDHEN and CDR2 SYDVKM. The germline V and J ends were trimmed by 5 bases and 8 bases, with 13 bases remaining between them. The chain's CDR3 is CASSVLVGPNVLTF. In DNA form, the CDR3 reads TGTGCCAGCAGTGTATTGGTTGGACCCAACGTCCTGACTTTC.

The sample holds a few counts of this clonotype. The chain is built from TRBV27 and TRBJ2-5; D is perhaps TRBD1 or TRBD2 (5 bases each). V was cut by 1 base and J by 3 bases, with 12 bases left in between. This CDR3 has 15 residues. Looked up from germline, CDR1 is MNHEY and CDR2 is SMNVEV (reference sequence). CDR3 DNA sequence: TGTGCCAGCAGTTTATTCGGGACCCTAAAAGAGACCCAGTACTTC. Protein product: CASSLFGTLKETQYF.

This clonotype has a handful of counts. The chain joins TRBV4-2 to TRBJ2-1, with 7 bases lining up with TRBD2. Germline loops: CDR1 LGHNA, CDR2 YNFKEQ. The CDR3 consists of 16 residues. The J segment lost 4 bases and the V segment lost 4 bases, leaving 10 bases of the junction unmatched. The CDR3, as DNA: TGTGCCAGCAGCCCCCACCGGCGGGAGACTTACAATGAGCAGTTCTTC. This translates into CASSPHRRETYNEQFF.

This clonotype was observed a few times. The chain carries TRBV20-1 and TRBJ2-7; unclear D gene. The CDR3 extends over 11 amino acids. Looked up from germline, CDR1 is DFQATT and CDR2 is SNEGSKA (reference sequence). Trimming left V 5 bases short and J 1 base short, with 6 bases between. The CDR3 sequence is CSASPSYEQYF. CDR3 sequence (DNA): TGCAGTGCTTCGCCGTCCTACGAGCAGTACTTC.

This clonotype was seen a single time. The chain carries TRBV24-1 and TRBJ2-1; TRBD1 agrees at 8 bases. Near its end, the DNA agrees better with TRBJ2-7, so the J call may be wrong. The CDR3 consists of 16 residues. CDR1 and CDR2 from the germline V gene are KGHDR and SFDVKD. CDR3 nucleotides: TGTGCCACCAGTGATTGGCGGGGACAGGCCCACTACGAGCAGTACTTC. Translating gives CATSDWRGQAHYEQYF.

The chain links TRBV6-2 or TRBV6-3 to TRBJ2-1; 10 positions agree with TRBD2. V lost 5 bases, J lost 7 bases, and 11 bases stayed unmatched. Germline assignment: CDR1 MNHEY and CDR2 SVGEGT. The CDR3 spans 16 residues. In DNA form, the CDR3 reads TGTGCCAGCAGTAGTCCCTCTAAGCGGGAGGGGAATGAGCAGTTCTTC. This encodes CASSSPSKREGNEQFF.

In its sample, this clonotype was seen a few times. J is TRBJ2-7 and V is TRBV20-1; 15 nucleotides align to TRBD2. This CDR3 comprises 14 residues. Germline assignment: CDR1 DFQATT and CDR2 SNEGSKA (reference sequence). Losses at the gene ends were 6 bases for V and 6 bases for J; bases not matched to a gene: 6. The CDR3 DNA is TGCAGTGCCCGCCCGGGACTAGCGGGAGGCGAGCAGTACTTC. Translated: CSARPGLAGGEQYF.

This clonotype was seen only once. The chain recombines TRBV30 with TRBJ2-1; a possible D gene is TRBD2 (6 bases). Trimming cost V 2 bases and J 0 bases, with 11 bases left between them. This CDR3 contains 15 residues. Germline V gene data show CDR1 as GTSNPN and CDR2 as SVGIG (reference sequence). The CDR3 sequence: CAWSIGGNSYNEQFF. CDR3 coding DNA: TGTGCCTGGAGTATTGGCGGGAACTCCTACAATGAGCAGTTCTTC.

V gene TRBV5-5 combines with J gene TRBJ2-1; 10 bases agree with TRBD2. Germline trimming cut 5 bases from V and 7 bases from J; bases unmatched to any gene: 9. This CDR3 spans 15 amino acids. Per the germline V gene, CDR1 is SGHKS and CDR2 is YYEKEE (reference sequence). This chain's CDR3 is CASSKRLAGWNEQFF. The CDR3 coding sequence is TGTGCCAGCAGTAAAAGACTAGCGGGCTGGAATGAGCAGTTCTTC.

This clonotype has only a few counts. The chain uses TRBV25-1 and TRBJ2-5; D may be TRBD2 (6 bases). Between the trimmed V and J ends, which lost 2 bases and 4 bases, there was a span of 17 bases. Looked up from germline, CDR1 is MGHDK and CDR2 is SYGVNS. The CDR3 extends over 16 amino acids. CDR3 protein: CASSERLAGIGETQYF. The CDR3 DNA is TGTGCCAGCAGTGAAAGGTTGGCGGGAATTGGAGAGACCCAGTACTTC.

In its sample, this clonotype was seen many times. Its ends do not fully match the called genes, so a read error is possible. The V call is TRBV7-3, the J call TRBJ2-6; D ambiguous. This CDR3 contains 12 residues. Germline V lookup: CDR1 SGHTA, CDR2 FQGTGA. CDR3 residues: CASGFRANVLTF. The CDR3 bases are TGTGCCAGCGGCTTTAGGGCCAACGTCCTGACTTTC.

This chain links TRBV24-1 with TRBJ2-3, with 9 bases lining up with TRBD1. Germline V gives CDR1 KGHDR, CDR2 SFDVKD. The trim removed 5 bases at V and 5 bases at J, leaving 16 bases unmatched. This CDR3 comprises 18 residues. This chain's CDR3 is CATSGGVWRTGVGDTQYF. The CDR3 nucleotides are TGTGCCACCAGTGGAGGGGTTTGGAGGACAGGGGTTGGAGATACGCAGTATTTT.

The chain couples TRBV19 to TRBJ2-3; D unresolved. The V end lost 5 bases, the J end lost 5 bases, and 17 bases lay between the germline ends. The germline gives CDR1 LNHDA, CDR2 SQIVND (reference sequence). This CDR3 is built from 15 residues. The CDR3 DNA sequence: TGTGCCAGTAGTGTAGCTACTACGGCTGTAGATACGCAGTATTTT. Protein product: CASSVATTAVDTQYF.

The genes are TRBV11-3 and TRBJ2-1; 8 nucleotides line up with TRBD2. CDR3 length: 16 residues. Germline V gene data show CDR1 as SGHNT and CDR2 as YENEEA. The trim removed 0 bases at V and 3 bases at J, leaving 4 bases unmatched. CDR3 bases: TGTGCCAGCAGCTTAGAGTCAGCGGGGGACTACAATGAGCAGTTCTTC. This sequence encodes CASSLESAGDYNEQFF.

In this sample, this clonotype turned up a few times. The V and J genes are TRBV12-3 or TRBV12-4 and TRBJ1-4; D not certain. V dropped 5 bases and J dropped 5 bases, with 21 bases sitting between them. The CDR3 is 17 amino acids. The CDR3 sequence is CASSPSTSQSSNEKLFF. CDR3 DNA sequence: TGTGCCAGCAGTCCTAGCACCTCACAGAGTTCAAATGAAAAACTGTTTTTT.

This sequence joins TRBV2 and TRBJ2-7; 12 bases are a match to TRBD2. CDR1 and CDR2 (germline): SNHLY, FYNNEI. With 7 bases clipped from V and 7 bases from J, the junction kept 23 bases outside the gene matches. CDR3 length: 19 amino acids. For the CDR3, the DNA is TGTGCCAGCACTGCTCTGATCTTAACTAGCGGGAGGAATCACAATGAGCAGTACTTC. This sequence encodes CASTALILTSGRNHNEQYF.

The chain joins TRBV11-2 to TRBJ2-5; TRBD2 is a possible D gene (5 bases). Trimming pared 4 bases from V and 6 bases from J, leaving 9 bases between. CDR3 size: 12 residues. CDR1 and CDR2 from the germline V gene are SGHAT and FQNNGV. The CDR3 loop reads CASSSGSKTQYF. DNA for the CDR3: TGTGCCAGCAGCTCGGGGAGCAAGACCCAGTACTTC.

In its sample, this clonotype was seen a few times. This rearrangement joins TRBV12-3 or TRBV12-4 to TRBJ2-7, with TRBD1 as a possible D gene (6 bases). V lost 6 bases and J lost 7, with 22 bases in between. CDR3 length: 15 residues. CDR3 DNA: TGTGCCAGCAGCGTCCGGGACACCAGGAACAATGAGCAGTACTTC. Protein sequence: CASSVRDTRNNEQYF.

V usage is TRBV27 and J usage is TRBJ2-7, with a weak D call TRBD2 (6 bases). The CDR3 is made up of 14 amino acids. Germline CDR1 and CDR2: MNHEY and SMNVEV (reference sequence). Trimming stripped 4 bases from V and 3 bases from J, with 13 bases between. The CDR3 sequence is CASSYRGTLYEQYF. DNA for the CDR3: TGTGCCAGCAGTTACCGCGGGACCCTCTACGAGCAGTACTTC.

This chain connects TRBV7-9 to TRBJ2-4; D may be TRBD2 (5 bases). The CDR3 contains 15 residues. V lost 8 bases and J 5 bases, leaving 19 bases between the germline ends. Germline V gene sequence: CDR1 SEHNR, CDR2 FQNEAQ (reference sequence). In nucleotides, the CDR3 is TGTGCCAGCGGCGCGATCGGAGGCGCCGAAAACATTCAGTACTTC. Translating gives CASGAIGGAENIQYF.

The V call is TRBV4-3, the J call TRBJ2-4; D is tentatively TRBD1 or TRBD2 (6 bases each). The CDR3 has 18 amino acids. The V gene's germline CDR1 is LGHNA and CDR2 YSLEER. V was trimmed by 0 bases and J by 4 bases, leaving 19 bases between them. This CDR3 reads CASSQDPLGGARKNIQYF. CDR3 bases: TGCGCCAGCAGCCAAGATCCATTGGGGGGCGCGAGAAAAAACATTCAGTACTTC.